The 21 T cell receptor beta chains presented below share a single source sample, sequenced in a study of radiotherapy plus CTLA-4 blockade in lung cancer. Produced via immunoSEQ multiplex PCR; TCRdb's table is partial and in-frame only. This table holds 30,000 to 50,000 clones, roughly 73% found once. Specimen: peripheral blood, collected from a patient treated with radiotherapy plus ipilimumab. The receptor source for this set is a human donor with non-small cell lung cancer that progressed on radiotherapy plus ipilimumab.

The rearrangement links TRBV5-1 to TRBJ1-3; the D gene is possibly TRBD1 (6 bases). Germline-derived CDR1 and CDR2 are SGHRS and YFSETQ. The V gene lost 3 bases and the J gene lost 0 bases, with 7 bases spanning the gap. The CDR3 contains 14 residues. DNA of the CDR3: TGCGCCAGCAGCTCGACAGGCTCTGGAAACACCATATATTTT. This sequence encodes CASSSTGSGNTIYF. Complete variable domain (other parts from reference TRBV5-1 and TRBJ1-3): KAGVTQTPRYLIKTRGQQVTLSCSPISGHRSVSWYQQTPGQGLQFLFEYFSETQRNKGNFPGRFSGRQFSNSRSEMNVSTLELGDSALYLCASSSTGSGNTIYFGEGSWLTVV.

The genes are TRBV11-2 and TRBJ2-7, with D maybe TRBD2 (6 bases). The CDR3 loop spans 15 amino acids. From germline, CDR1 is SGHAT and CDR2 FQNNGV. V dropped 3 bases and J dropped 0 bases, with 12 bases sitting between them. The CDR3 region is CASSLSGDGSYEQYF. CDR3 bases: TGTGCCAGCAGCTTGTCGGGGGACGGCTCCTACGAGCAGTACTTC.

This clone has more than one count but fewer than ten. V and J are TRBV29-1 and TRBJ1-2; TRBD1 might be the D (5 bases). Germline V gene sequence: CDR1 SQVTM, CDR2 ANQGSEA. V was cut by 1 base and J by 5 bases, with 11 bases left in between. This CDR3 comprises 13 residues. The CDR3 DNA reads as TGCAGCGTTGAAGCTTTGGGGGGTTATGGCTACACCTTC. Its protein is CSVEALGGYGYTF.

The chain's CDR3 is CASSTTVSSGNTIYF. The DNA of the CDR3 is TGCGCCAGCAGTACAACAGTGAGCTCTGGAAACACCATATATTTT. J is TRBJ1-3 and V is TRBV4-1; D is undetermined. Germline CDR1 is MGHRA and CDR2 is YSYEKL. Trimming pared 6 bases from V and 0 bases from J, leaving 12 bases between. This CDR3 comprises 15 residues.

The rearrangement uses TRBV5-8 and TRBJ1-6, with TRBD1 as a possible D gene (6 bases). Germline lookup yields CDR1 SGHTS and CDR2 YDEGEE. The length of the CDR3 is 15 residues. Trimming stripped 4 bases from V and 7 bases from J, with 15 bases between. This chain's CDR3 is CASSPGGGRNSPLHF. CDR3 nucleotides: TGTGCCAGCAGCCCGGGGGGGGGCCGGAATTCACCCCTCCACTTT.

This clone was seen more than once but under ten times. For the CDR3, the DNA is TGTGCCAGCAGCTTGGCCAGAGGGCCTGAAGCTTTCTTT. This gives the protein CASSLARGPEAFF. The V and J genes are TRBV5-4 and TRBJ1-1; no clear D gene. This CDR3 is 13 amino acids long. The germline CDR1 and CDR2 sequences are SGHNT and YYREEE (reference sequence). Trimming took 0 bases from V and 6 from J, leaving 9 bases between them.

The J gene is TRBJ2-2, the V gene TRBV11-3, with 8 bases aligning to TRBD1. V was clipped by 5 bases and J by 7 bases; unmatched bases: 9. This CDR3 is 15 amino acids long. Germline CDR1 and CDR2: SGHNT and YENEEA. In DNA, the CDR3 is TGTGCCAGCAGCCCAGACAGGGGATACGACGGGGAGCTGTTTTTT. Amino acids: CASSPDRGYDGELFF.

The chain carries TRBV21-1 and TRBJ1-6; the D call TRBD1 from the table was never checked on the DNA. TRBV21-1 represents a pseudogene. The CDR3 loop spans 14 amino acids. The CDR3 DNA reads as TGTGCCAGCAGCAAAGCGGACAGGGATTCACCCCTCCACTTT. Translated, it gives CASSKADRDSPLHF.

The table lists this clone with a count of one. The gene calls are TRBV29-1 and TRBJ2-5; the match to TRBD1 covers 9 bases. Germline CDR1 is SQVTM and CDR2 is ANQGSEA. V shed 5 bases, J shed 2 bases, and the junction held 3 bases outside the gene matches. The CDR3 extends over 13 amino acids. The CDR3 DNA sequence: TGCAGCGTTAGGGACAGGGTTCAAGAGACCCAGTACTTC. As protein: CSVRDRVQETQYF. Full variable domain (outside the CDR3, taken from reference TRBV29-1 and TRBJ2-5): SAVISQKPSRDICQRGTSLTIQCQVDSQVTMMFWYRQQPGQSLTLIATANQGSEATYESGFVIDKFPISRPNLTFSTLTVSNMSPEDSSIYLCSVRDRVQETQYFGPGTRLLVL.

V usage is TRBV20-1 and J usage is TRBJ2-1; possibly TRBD2 for D (6 bases). The CDR3 runs to 11 residues. V dropped 3 bases and J dropped 11 bases, with 11 bases sitting between them. Germline lookup yields CDR1 DFQATT and CDR2 SNEGSKA (reference sequence). The CDR3 bases are TGCAGTGCTAGCGAGGGACTTAAGCAGTTCTTC. It encodes CSASEGLKQFF.

This clone was seen only a few times. The CDR3 spells CASKARQANTGELFF. DNA of the CDR3: TGTGCCAGTAAGGCCCGACAGGCGAACACCGGGGAGCTGTTTTTT. The chain uses TRBV19 and TRBJ2-2, with D tentatively TRBD1 (6 bases). With 7 bases removed from V and 0 bases from J, the gap between germline ends came to 12 bases. Germline V gives CDR1 LNHDA, CDR2 SQIVND (reference sequence). The CDR3 runs to 15 residues.

The chain combines TRBV27 with TRBJ1-6; maybe TRBD1 (6 bases). The V gene's germline CDR1 is MNHEY and CDR2 SMNVEV (reference sequence). V gave up 2 bases and J gave up 9 bases, with 11 bases separating them. The CDR3 consists of 14 residues. CDR3 in amino acids: CASSLHDRSSPLHF. In nucleotides, the CDR3 is TGTGCCAGCAGTTTACACGACAGGAGTTCACCCCTCCACTTT.

The chain combines TRBV5-6 with TRBJ1-5, with 9 bases that match TRBD1. V dropped 2 bases and J dropped 3; count of bases not matched to a gene: 6. There are 16 residues in the CDR3. Germline V gives CDR1 SGHDT, CDR2 YYEEEE. The CDR3 loop is CASSLLGTGNNQPQHF. CDR3 DNA sequence: TGTGCCAGCAGCTTACTGGGGACAGGGAACAATCAGCCCCAGCATTTT.

V and J are TRBV12-5 and TRBJ1-2; D ambiguous. This CDR3 comprises 13 residues. Trimming left V 6 bases short and J 8 bases short, with 16 bases between. The germline CDR1 and CDR2 sequences are LGHNT and FRNRAP. The DNA of the CDR3 is TGTGCTAGTGGGGGAGGGTGGGAGTGGGGCTACACCTTC. Translating it yields CASGGGWEWGYTF.

V usage is TRBV5-1 and J usage is TRBJ2-5, with 13 bases identical to TRBD2. CDR1 SGHRS and CDR2 YFSETQ come from the germline V gene. The trim removed 4 bases at V and 5 bases at J, leaving 14 bases unmatched. The CDR3 is 18 amino acids. The CDR3 region is CASSPRHTSGGGRETQYF. The CDR3 DNA sequence: TGCGCCAGCAGCCCCCGGCACACTAGCGGGGGGGGCCGGGAGACCCAGTACTTC. The full variable domain, its missing parts supplied by reference TRBV5-1 and TRBJ2-5, is KAGVTQTPRYLIKTRGQQVTLSCSPISGHRSVSWYQQTPGQGLQFLFEYFSETQRNKGNFPGRFSGRQFSNSRSEMNVSTLELGDSALYLCASSPRHTSGGGRETQYFGPGTRLLVL.

This clone was recorded only once. The chain has TRBV6-5 and TRBJ2-7; D is possibly TRBD1 (6 bases). The V end lost 2 bases, the J end lost 4 bases, and 12 bases lay between the germline ends. Germline V lookup: CDR1 MNHEY, CDR2 SVGAGI. This CDR3 is 14 amino acids long. The chain's CDR3 is CASSYGGVVYEQYF. In DNA, the CDR3 is TGTGCCAGCAGTTACGGGGGCGTTGTTTACGAGCAGTACTTC.

The chain joins TRBV15 to TRBJ2-1; 11 bases are shared with TRBD2. The trim removed 1 base at V and 5 bases at J, leaving 4 bases unmatched. This CDR3 comprises 16 residues. Germline V gene sequence: CDR1 LNHNV, CDR2 YYDKDF (reference sequence). CDR3 nucleotides: TGTGCCACCAGCAGAGGAAATAGCGGGGGGGACAATGAGCAGTTCTTC. Amino acid sequence: CATSRGNSGGDNEQFF.

The chain uses TRBV6-1 and TRBJ2-1; the D gene is possibly TRBD1 (6 bases). Germline assignment: CDR1 MNHNS and CDR2 SASEGT. The CDR3 totals 14 residues. V shed 7 bases and J shed 2 bases, with 12 bases lying between them. CDR3: CASTPTGPYNEQFF. The CDR3 bases are TGTGCCAGCACTCCCACAGGGCCCTACAATGAGCAGTTCTTC.

This chain connects TRBV5-1 to TRBJ2-7; D perhaps matches TRBD2 (6 bases). Between the trimmed V and J ends, which lost 0 bases and 8 bases, there was a span of 15 bases. The CDR3 length is 14 residues. Germline V gene lookup returns CDR1 SGHRS and CDR2 YFSETQ. CDR3 protein: CASSLGGDRSQQYF. The CDR3 DNA is TGCGCCAGCAGCTTGGGGGGGGACCGATCTCAGCAGTACTTC.

To note about this clone: The junction differs from germline at one of its ends, possibly a read error. The chain couples TRBV5-1 to TRBJ2-2; possible D gene TRBD2, 6 bases. Germline CDR1 is SGHRS and CDR2 is YFSETQ. This CDR3 contains 15 residues. As DNA, the CDR3 is TGCGCCAGCACCGTGGGACTCACTAACATCGGGGAGCTGTTTTTT. This sequence encodes CASTVGLTNIGELFF. Full variable domain (rest looked up from reference TRBV5-1 and TRBJ2-2): KAGVTQTPRYLIKTRGQQVTLSCSPISGHRSVSWYQQTPGQGLQFLFEYFSETQRNKGNFPGRFSGRQFSNSRSEMNVSTLELGDSALYLCASTVGLTNIGELFFGEGSRLTVL.

V and J are TRBV7-2 and TRBJ2-1, with D possibly TRBD2 on 5 matching bases. This CDR3 is built from 12 residues. Germline lookup yields CDR1 SGHTA and CDR2 FQGNSA. The V and J ends lost 6 bases and 3 bases respectively, with 6 bases between them. The CDR3 sequence: CASSRDYNEQFF. CDR3 nucleotide sequence: TGTGCCAGCAGTCGGGACTACAATGAGCAGTTCTTC.